Listed here are 16 T cell receptor beta chains from one sample, sequenced in a study of cytomegalovirus exposure and HLA in healthy donors. The PCR employed 60 Vbeta primers together with 13 Jbeta primers. TCRdb's table, derived via immunoSEQ multiplex PCR, lists solely in-frame clones and lacks some. The sample yields roughly 140,000 clones, around 80% seen once. Sequencing input: PBMCs. These receptors were collected from a man aged 35-49 years in good health and CMV-seropositive.

The chain joins TRBV7-9 to TRBJ1-2, with D uncertain. V was shortened by 3 bases and J by 3 bases, with 8 bases between the two germline ends. The germline V gene encodes CDR1 SEHNR and CDR2 FQNEAQ (reference sequence). The CDR3 loop spans 13 amino acids. CDR3 nucleotides: TGTGCCAGCAGCTTCCGAGCGGACTATGGCTACACCTTC. Translated, it gives CASSFRADYGYTF.

This rearrangement joins TRBV25-1 to TRBJ2-4; D is perhaps TRBD1 (6 bases). This CDR3 contains 13 residues. Trimming took off 8 bases at V and 6 bases at J, with 14 bases between the two ends. From germline, CDR1 is MGHDK and CDR2 SYGVNS. The CDR3, as DNA: TGTGCCAGCGCTCATCAGGGGATAAACATTCAGTACTTC. It specifies CASAHQGINIQYF.

The chain couples TRBV6-1 to TRBJ1-2; D is perhaps TRBD1 (6 bases). CDR1 and CDR2 (germline): MNHNS, SASEGT. The CDR3 is 13 residues long. V lost 2 bases and J 14 bases, leaving 18 bases between the germline ends. Here the CDR3 DNA reads TGTGCCAGCAGTGAATTAGGGGGACTAGGGTTGACCTTC. Translating it yields CASSELGGLGLTF.

V gene TRBV5-1 combines with J gene TRBJ2-7; 9 bases agree with TRBD1. Germline loops: CDR1 SGHRS, CDR2 YFSETQ. The CDR3 is 14 residues long. After removal of 3 bases from V and 3 bases from J, the junction contained 4 bases not matched to a gene. This chain's CDR3 is CASSSRDRDYEQYF. Written as DNA, the CDR3 is TGCGCCAGCAGCTCCCGGGACAGGGACTACGAGCAGTACTTC.

The chain couples TRBV5-6 to TRBJ2-7; TRBD1 matches 9 bases. The length of the CDR3 is 16 residues. The V gene end was trimmed by 3 bases and the J gene end by 4 bases; junction bases not matched to a gene: 11. Germline lookup yields CDR1 SGHDT and CDR2 YYEEEE. CDR3 protein: CASSSFLGQGLYEQYF. DNA for the CDR3: TGTGCCAGCAGCTCATTTCTTGGACAGGGGCTATACGAGCAGTACTTC.

V gene TRBV13 combines with J gene TRBJ2-5, with D maybe TRBD2 (6 bases). Trimming took 5 bases from V and 7 from J, leaving 14 bases between them. Germline V gives CDR1 PRHDT, CDR2 FYEKMQ (reference sequence). The CDR3 extends over 13 amino acids. CDR3 protein: CASSPGLGGTQYF. The CDR3 nucleotides read TGTGCCAGCAGCCCTGGACTGGGGGGGACCCAGTACTTC.

This chain joins TRBV28 and TRBJ1-5, with 9 bases matching TRBD1. CDR3 length: 14 residues. CDR1 is MDHEN, CDR2 SYDVKM, per germline. The V gene end was trimmed by 6 bases and the J gene end by 4 bases; junction bases not matched to a gene: 4. CDR3 loop: CASRSGQGNQPQHF. The CDR3 nucleotides are TGTGCCAGCAGGTCGGGACAGGGAAATCAGCCCCAGCATTTT.

As DNA, the CDR3 is TGTGCCAGTAGGAGGACTATCAGCTCCTACGAGCAGTACTTC. It specifies CASRRTISSYEQYF. The V gene is TRBV19, the J gene TRBJ2-7; D is possibly TRBD2 (6 bases). Trimming removed 6 bases at V and 0 bases at J, with 12 bases between. Germline CDR1 LNHDA, CDR2 SQIVND (reference sequence). The CDR3 is made up of 14 amino acids.

The chain carries TRBV29-1 and TRBJ2-7; D may be TRBD1 (6 bases). The CDR3 consists of 14 residues. Germline assignment: CDR1 SQVTM and CDR2 ANQGSEA. V was cut by 3 bases and J by 4 bases, with 16 bases left in between. In DNA form, the CDR3 reads TGCAGCGTTGATATAGGAGCCGGACAGTACGAGCAGTACTTC. Protein sequence: CSVDIGAGQYEQYF.

Sample share makes this clone large. Distinct nucleotide sequences in the sample also encode this CDR3. The CDR3 spells CASSTTGGTEAFF. The CDR3, as DNA: TGTGCCAGCAGCACGACAGGGGGCACTGAAGCTTTCTTT. The chain is built from TRBV27 and TRBJ1-1; TRBD1 aligns across 9 bases. Germline V gene lookup returns CDR1 MNHEY and CDR2 SMNVEV (reference sequence). With V trimmed by 6 bases and J by 4 bases, 3 bases remained unmatched. The CDR3 runs to 13 residues.

The V and J genes are TRBV14 and TRBJ2-3; 9 bases agree with TRBD1. Per the germline V gene, CDR1 is SGHDN and CDR2 is FVKESK. V dropped 1 base and J dropped 2; count of bases not matched to a gene: 1. The CDR3 length is 15 residues. The CDR3 reads CASSQGTGATDTQYF. CDR3 sequence (DNA): TGTGCCAGCAGCCAAGGGACAGGGGCCACAGATACGCAGTATTTT.

V and J are TRBV29-1 and TRBJ2-1, with TRBD1 matching 11 bases. V lost 5 bases, J lost 2 bases, and 2 bases stayed unmatched. CDR1 is SQVTM and CDR2 is ANQGSEA in the germline V gene. The CDR3 spans 14 residues. CDR3 sequence (DNA): TGCAGCGTTATGGGACAGGGGGCCTACAATGAGCAGTTCTTC. As protein: CSVMGQGAYNEQFF.

The chain carries TRBV10-3 and TRBJ1-5; D is unresolved. The V gene's germline CDR1 is ENHRY and CDR2 SYGVKD. The CDR3 length is 13 residues. Trimming took 3 bases from V and 8 from J, leaving 11 bases between them. DNA for the CDR3: TGTGCCATCAGTGATTCGGGAGGTGAGCCCCAGCATTTT. This sequence encodes CAISDSGGEPQHF.

CDR3 sequence reads: CASSQGGGYEQYF. The CDR3 DNA reads as TGTGCCAGCAGCCAAGGGGGCGGCTACGAGCAGTACTTC. The rearrangement uses TRBV6-1 and TRBJ2-7; 7 positions agree with TRBD1. The germline gives CDR1 MNHNS, CDR2 SASEGT. This CDR3 is built from 13 residues. V shed 6 bases and J 3 bases; nucleotides not matched to a gene: 5.

This chain connects TRBV7-9 to TRBJ1-4; D unresolved. Trimming left V 1 base short and J 7 bases short, with 4 bases between. Per the germline V gene, CDR1 is SEHNR and CDR2 is FQNEAQ (reference sequence). The CDR3 covers 12 residues. The CDR3 loop is CASSLGAEKLFF. The CDR3 region has the DNA TGTGCCAGCAGCTTAGGAGCTGAAAAACTGTTTTTT.

This sequence joins TRBV4-2 and TRBJ2-7; TRBD1 might be the D (7 bases). V lost 0 bases and J 6 bases, leaving 18 bases between the germline ends. The CDR3 contains 16 residues. Germline CDR1 reads LGHNA; CDR2 reads YNFKEQ. DNA of the CDR3: TGTGCCAGCAGCCAAGATTTGGAGGGGGCGGCCGGCGAGCAGTACTTC. As protein: CASSQDLEGAAGEQYF.